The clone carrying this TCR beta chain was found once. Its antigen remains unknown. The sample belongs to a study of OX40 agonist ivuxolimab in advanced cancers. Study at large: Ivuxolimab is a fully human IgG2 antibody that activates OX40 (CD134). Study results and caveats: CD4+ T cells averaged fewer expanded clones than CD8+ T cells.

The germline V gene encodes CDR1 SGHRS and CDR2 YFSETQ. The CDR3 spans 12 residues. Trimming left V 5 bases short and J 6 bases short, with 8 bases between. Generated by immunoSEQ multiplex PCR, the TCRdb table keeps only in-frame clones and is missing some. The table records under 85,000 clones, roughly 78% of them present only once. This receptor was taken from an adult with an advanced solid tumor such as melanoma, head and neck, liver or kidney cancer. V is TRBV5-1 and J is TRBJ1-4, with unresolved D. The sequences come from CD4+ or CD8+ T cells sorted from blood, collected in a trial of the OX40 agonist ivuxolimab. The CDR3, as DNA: TGCGCCAGCAGGTGGAGGGATGAAAAACTGTTTTTT. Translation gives CASRWRDEKLFF.